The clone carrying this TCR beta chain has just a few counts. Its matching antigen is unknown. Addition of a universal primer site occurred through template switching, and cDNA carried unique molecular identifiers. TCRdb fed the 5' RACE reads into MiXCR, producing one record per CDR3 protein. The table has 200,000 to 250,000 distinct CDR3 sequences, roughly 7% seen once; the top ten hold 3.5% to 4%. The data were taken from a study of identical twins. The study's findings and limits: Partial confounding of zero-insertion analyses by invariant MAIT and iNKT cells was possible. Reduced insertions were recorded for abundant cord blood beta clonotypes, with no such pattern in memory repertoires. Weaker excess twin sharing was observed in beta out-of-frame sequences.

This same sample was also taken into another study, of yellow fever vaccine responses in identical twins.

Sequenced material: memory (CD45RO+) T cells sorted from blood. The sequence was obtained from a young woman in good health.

As DNA, the CDR3 is TGTGCCAGCAGCTCGTACGCCAATGAGCAGTTCTTC. Translation: CASSSYANEQFF. The chain carries TRBV12-1 and TRBJ2-1. TRBV12-1 counts as a pseudogene. CDR3 length: 12 residues.